This note documents a single T cell receptor (beta chain) sequence. The antigen remains undetermined. The repertoire was sequenced with immunoSEQ multiplex PCR; TCRdb's copy has only in-frame clones and lacks some. The sample consists of around 450,000 clones, 80% to 95% of them appearing once. The sample's treatment: around 19 received Ad26.COV2.S at low or high dose, single or two shots; about 5 received placebo; per-sample allocation not given. Vaccine and placebo recipients were sampled on day 63 after the first injection. The CDR3 covers 14 residues. Trimming removed 2 bases at V and 4 bases at J, with 11 bases between. Germline V gives CDR1 SGDLS, CDR2 YYNGEE. The sample is drawn from a study of Ad26.COV2.S vaccination and SARS-CoV-2 variants. Overall study results and limits: People who got the vaccine or the placebo had similar non-spike TCR breadth.

This rearrangement joins TRBV9 to TRBJ2-3; the D is unclear. The TCR was taken from a person between 18 and 65 years old who received the Ad26.COV2.S COVID-19 vaccine or a placebo. Sequencing was performed on peripheral blood, taken in a trial of Ad26.COV2.S vaccine versus placebo. The CDR3 spells CASSVVPLADTQYF. CDR3 DNA: TGTGCCAGCAGCGTGGTTCCTCTGGCAGATACGCAGTATTTT.